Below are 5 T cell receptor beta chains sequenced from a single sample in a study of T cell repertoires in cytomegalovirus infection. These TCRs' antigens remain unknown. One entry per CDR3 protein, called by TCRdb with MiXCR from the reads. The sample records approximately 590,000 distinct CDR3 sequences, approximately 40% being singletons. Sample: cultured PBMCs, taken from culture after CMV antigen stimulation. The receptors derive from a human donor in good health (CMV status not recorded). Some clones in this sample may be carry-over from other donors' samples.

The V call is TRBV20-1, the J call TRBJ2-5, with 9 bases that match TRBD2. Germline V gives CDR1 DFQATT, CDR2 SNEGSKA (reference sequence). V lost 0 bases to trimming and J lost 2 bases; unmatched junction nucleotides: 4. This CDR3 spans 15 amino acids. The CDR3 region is CSAREGAGGQETQYF. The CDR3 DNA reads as TGCAGTGCTAGAGAGGGGGCGGGGGGGCAAGAGACCCAGTACTTC.

CDR3 in amino acids: CAWTGSWDNEQFF. In DNA, the CDR3 is TGTGCCTGGACCGGGAGTTGGGACAATGAGCAGTTCTTC. V and J are TRBV30 and TRBJ2-1, with D possibly TRBD2 on 6 matching bases. Germline-derived CDR1 and CDR2 are GTSNPN and SVGIG (reference sequence). The CDR3 consists of 13 residues. The V end was cut by 4 bases, the J end by 5 bases, with 12 bases between.

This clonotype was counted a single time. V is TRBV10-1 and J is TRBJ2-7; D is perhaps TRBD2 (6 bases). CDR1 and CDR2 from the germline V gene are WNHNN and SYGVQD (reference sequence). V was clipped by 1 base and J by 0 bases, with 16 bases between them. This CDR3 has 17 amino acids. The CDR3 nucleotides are TGCGCCAGCAGTGAGTATGGGACTCTATGGAGCTCCTACGAGCAGTACTTC. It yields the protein CASSEYGTLWSSYEQYF.

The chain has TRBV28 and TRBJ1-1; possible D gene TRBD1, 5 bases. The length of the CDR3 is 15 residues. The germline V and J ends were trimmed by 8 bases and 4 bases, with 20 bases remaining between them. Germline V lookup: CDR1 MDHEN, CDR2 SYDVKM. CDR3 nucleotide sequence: TGTGCCAGCGCATACTTCGTTGGGGCGGGCACTGAAGCTTTCTTT. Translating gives CASAYFVGAGTEAFF.

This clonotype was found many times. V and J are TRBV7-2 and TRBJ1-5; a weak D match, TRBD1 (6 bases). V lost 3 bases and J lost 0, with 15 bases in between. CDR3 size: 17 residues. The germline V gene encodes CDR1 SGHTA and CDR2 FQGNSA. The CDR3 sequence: CASSFNTGPYSNQPQHF. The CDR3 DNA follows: TGTGCCAGCAGCTTCAATACAGGGCCATATAGCAATCAGCCCCAGCATTTT.